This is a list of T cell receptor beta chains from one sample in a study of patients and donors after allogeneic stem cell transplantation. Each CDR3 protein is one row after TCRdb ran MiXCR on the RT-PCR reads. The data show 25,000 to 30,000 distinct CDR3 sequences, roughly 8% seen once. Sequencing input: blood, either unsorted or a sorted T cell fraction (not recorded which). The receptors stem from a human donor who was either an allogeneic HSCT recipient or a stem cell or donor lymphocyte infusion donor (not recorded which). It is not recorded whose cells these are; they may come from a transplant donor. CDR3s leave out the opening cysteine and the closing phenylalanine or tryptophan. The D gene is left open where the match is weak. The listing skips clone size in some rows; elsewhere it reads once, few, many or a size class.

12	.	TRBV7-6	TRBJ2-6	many	ASSLPSGANVLT
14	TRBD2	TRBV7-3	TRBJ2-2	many	ASSLTSAANTGELF
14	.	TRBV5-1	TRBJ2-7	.	ASSLAASSISYEQY
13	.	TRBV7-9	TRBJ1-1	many	ASSLAGLRETEAF
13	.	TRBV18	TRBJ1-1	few	ASSPEQGLGTEAF
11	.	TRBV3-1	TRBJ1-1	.	ASSLSTRPEAF
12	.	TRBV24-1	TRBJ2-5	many	ATSDAGIQETQY
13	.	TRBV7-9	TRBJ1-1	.	ASRLTQAGNTEAF
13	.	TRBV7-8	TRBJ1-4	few	ASSSRDSRNEKLF
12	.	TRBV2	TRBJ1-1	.	ASSAQGMGTEAF
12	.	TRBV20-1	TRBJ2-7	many	SAIGRTLLYEQY
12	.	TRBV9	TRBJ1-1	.	ASSRGGAPLEAF
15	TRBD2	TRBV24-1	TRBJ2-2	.	ATSDSSGRGSTGELF
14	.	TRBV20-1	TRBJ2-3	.	SAPHRDTRLTDTQY
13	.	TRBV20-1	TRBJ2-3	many	SARLQPWWTDTQY
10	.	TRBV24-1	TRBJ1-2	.	ATSDELNGYT
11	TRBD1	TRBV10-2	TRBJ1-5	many	ASSGQGPQPQH
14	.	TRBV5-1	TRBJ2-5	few	ASSLGQLAGEETQY
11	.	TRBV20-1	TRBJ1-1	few	SARDFRVSEAF
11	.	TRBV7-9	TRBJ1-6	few	ASTNGPISPLH
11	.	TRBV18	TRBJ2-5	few	ASSDGMQETQY
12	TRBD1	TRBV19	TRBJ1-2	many	ASSPTGQGSGYT
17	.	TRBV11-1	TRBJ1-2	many	ASSTRPDPRTAPSYGYT
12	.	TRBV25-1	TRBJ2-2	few	ASILRESTGELF
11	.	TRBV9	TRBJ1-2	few	ASSPGRWSGYT
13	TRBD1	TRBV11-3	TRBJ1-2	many	ASSHYRGWNYGYT
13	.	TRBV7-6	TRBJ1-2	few	ASSFWREANYGYT
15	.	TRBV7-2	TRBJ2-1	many	ASSLAVGHSSYNEQF